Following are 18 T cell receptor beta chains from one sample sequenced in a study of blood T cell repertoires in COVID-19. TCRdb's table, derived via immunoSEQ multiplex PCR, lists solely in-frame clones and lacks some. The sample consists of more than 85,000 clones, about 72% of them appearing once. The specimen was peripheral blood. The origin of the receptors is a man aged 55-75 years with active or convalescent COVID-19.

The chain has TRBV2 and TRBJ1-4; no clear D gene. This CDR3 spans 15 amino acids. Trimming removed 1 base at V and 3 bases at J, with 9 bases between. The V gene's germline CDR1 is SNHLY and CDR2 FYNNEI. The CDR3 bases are TGTGCCAGCAGTGAAGGTATTTGGCCTAATGAAAAACTGTTTTTT. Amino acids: CASSEGIWPNEKLFF. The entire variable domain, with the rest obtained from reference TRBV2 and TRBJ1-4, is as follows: EPEVTQTPSHQVTQMGQEVILRCVPISNHLYFYWYRQILGQKVEFLVSFYNNEISEKSEIFDDQFSVERPDGSNFTLKIRSTKLEDSAMYFCASSEGIWPNEKLFFGSGTQLSVL.

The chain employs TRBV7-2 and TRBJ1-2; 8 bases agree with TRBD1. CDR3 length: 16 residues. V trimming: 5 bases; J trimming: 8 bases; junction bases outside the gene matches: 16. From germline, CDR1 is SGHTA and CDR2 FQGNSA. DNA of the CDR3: TGTGCCAGCAGCCCCCCTCCCGGACAGGGAAGAGGCGGCTACACCTTC. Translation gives CASSPPPGQGRGGYTF. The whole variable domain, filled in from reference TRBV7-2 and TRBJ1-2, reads GAGVSQSPSNKVTEKGKDVELRCDPISGHTALYWYRQSLGQGLEFLIYFQGNSAPDKSGLPSDRFSAERTGGSVSTLTIQRTQQEDSAVYLCASSPPPGQGRGGYTFGSGTRLTVV.

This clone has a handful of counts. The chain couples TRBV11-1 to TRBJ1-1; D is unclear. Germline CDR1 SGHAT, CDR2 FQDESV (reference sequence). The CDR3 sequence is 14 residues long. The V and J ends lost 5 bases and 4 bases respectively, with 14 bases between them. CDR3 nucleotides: TGTGCCAGCAGCGCAAGACTCCTAGGCACTGAAGCTTTCTTT. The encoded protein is CASSARLLGTEAFF.

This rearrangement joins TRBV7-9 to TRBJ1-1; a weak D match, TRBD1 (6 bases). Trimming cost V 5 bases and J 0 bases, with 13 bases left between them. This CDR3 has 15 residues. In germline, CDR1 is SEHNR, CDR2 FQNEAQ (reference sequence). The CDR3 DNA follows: TGTGCCAGCAGCCCCCGGACAGTTATGAACACTGAAGCTTTCTTT. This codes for CASSPRTVMNTEAFF. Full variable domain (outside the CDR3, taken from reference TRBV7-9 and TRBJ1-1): DTGVSQNPRHKITKRGQNVTFRCDPISEHNRLYWYRQTLGQGPEFLTYFQNEAQLEKSRLLSDRFSAERPKGSFSTLEIQRTEQGDSAMYLCASSPRTVMNTEAFFGQGTRLTVV.

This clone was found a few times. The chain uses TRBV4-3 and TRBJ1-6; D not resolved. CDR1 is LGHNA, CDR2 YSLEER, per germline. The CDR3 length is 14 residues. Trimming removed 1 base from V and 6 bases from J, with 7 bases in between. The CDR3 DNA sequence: TGCGCCAGCAGCCAAGGACGGAGTAATTCACCCCTCCACTTT. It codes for CASSQGRSNSPLHF.

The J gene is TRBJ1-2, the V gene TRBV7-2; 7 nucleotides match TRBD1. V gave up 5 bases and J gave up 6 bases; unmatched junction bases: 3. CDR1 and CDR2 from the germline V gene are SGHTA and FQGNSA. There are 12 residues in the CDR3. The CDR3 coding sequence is TGTGCCAGCAGCCCGGACAGGAATGGCTACACCTTC. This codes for CASSPDRNGYTF.

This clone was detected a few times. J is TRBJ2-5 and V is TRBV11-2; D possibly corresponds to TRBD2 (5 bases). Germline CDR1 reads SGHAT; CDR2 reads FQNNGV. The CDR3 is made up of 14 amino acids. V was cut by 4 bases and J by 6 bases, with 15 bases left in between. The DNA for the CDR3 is TGTGCCAGCAGCTCCTACGGGGTTACCCAGACCCAGTACTTC. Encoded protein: CASSSYGVTQTQYF.

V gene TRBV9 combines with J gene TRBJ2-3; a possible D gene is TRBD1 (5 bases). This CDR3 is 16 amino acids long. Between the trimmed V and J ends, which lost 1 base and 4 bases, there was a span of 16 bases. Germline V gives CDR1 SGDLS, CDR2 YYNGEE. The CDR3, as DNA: TGTGCCAGCAGCGTAACCCCGGTTGGGGCGGCAGATACGCAGTATTTT. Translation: CASSVTPVGAADTQYF.

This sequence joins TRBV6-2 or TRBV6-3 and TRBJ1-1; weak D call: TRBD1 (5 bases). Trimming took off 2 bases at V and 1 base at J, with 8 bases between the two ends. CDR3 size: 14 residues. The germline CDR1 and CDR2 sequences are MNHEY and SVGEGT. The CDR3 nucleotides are TGTGCCAGCAGTTACGGACACAAGAACACTGAAGCTTTCTTT. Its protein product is CASSYGHKNTEAFF.

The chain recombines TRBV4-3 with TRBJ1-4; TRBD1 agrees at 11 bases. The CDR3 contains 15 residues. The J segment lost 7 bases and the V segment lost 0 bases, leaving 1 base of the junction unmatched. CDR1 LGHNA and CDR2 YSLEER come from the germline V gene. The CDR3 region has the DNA TGCGCCAGCAGCCAAGAAGGGACAGGGGGTGAAAAACTGTTTTTT. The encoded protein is CASSQEGTGGEKLFF.

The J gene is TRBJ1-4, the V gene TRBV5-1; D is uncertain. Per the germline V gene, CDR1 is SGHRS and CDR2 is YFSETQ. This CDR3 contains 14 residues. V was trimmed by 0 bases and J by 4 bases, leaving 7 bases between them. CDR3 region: CASSLGSYNEKLFF. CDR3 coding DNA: TGCGCCAGCAGCTTGGGTTCGTATAATGAAAAACTGTTTTTT.

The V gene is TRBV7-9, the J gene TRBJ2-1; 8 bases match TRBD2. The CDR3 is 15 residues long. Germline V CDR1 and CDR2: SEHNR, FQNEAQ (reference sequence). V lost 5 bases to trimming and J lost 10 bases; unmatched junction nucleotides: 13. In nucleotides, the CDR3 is TGTGCCAGCAGCAACGGACTAGCCCAATTGGCCGAGCAGTTCTTC. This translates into CASSNGLAQLAEQFF.

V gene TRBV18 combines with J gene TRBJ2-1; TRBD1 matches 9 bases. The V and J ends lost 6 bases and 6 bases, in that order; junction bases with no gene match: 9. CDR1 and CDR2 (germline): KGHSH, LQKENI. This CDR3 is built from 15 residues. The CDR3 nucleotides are TGTGCCAGCTCGGTCGGACAGGGGAGCTTCAATGAGCAGTTCTTC. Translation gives CASSVGQGSFNEQFF. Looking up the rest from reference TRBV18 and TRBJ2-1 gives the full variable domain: NAGVMQNPRHLVRRRGQEARLRCSPMKGHSHVYWYRQLPEEGLKFMVYLQKENIIDESGMPKERFSAEFPKEGPSILRIQQVVRGDSAAYFCASSVGQGSFNEQFFGPGTRLTVL.

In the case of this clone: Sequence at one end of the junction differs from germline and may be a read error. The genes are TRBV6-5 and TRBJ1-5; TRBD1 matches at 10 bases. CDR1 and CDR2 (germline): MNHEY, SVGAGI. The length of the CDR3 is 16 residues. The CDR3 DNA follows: TGTGCCAGCACTTACATACCGGGACAGGGGAATCAGCCCCAGCATTTT. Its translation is CASTYIPGQGNQPQHF.

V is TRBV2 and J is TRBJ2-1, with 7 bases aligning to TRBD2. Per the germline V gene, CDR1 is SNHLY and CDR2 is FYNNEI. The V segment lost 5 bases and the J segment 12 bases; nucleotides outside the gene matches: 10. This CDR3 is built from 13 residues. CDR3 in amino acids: CASSRTAGVRQFF. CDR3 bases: TGTGCCAGCAGTCGGACGGCGGGAGTTCGGCAGTTCTTC.

The chain's CDR3 is CASRQLRGMQFF. The CDR3, as DNA: TGTGCCAGCAGGCAACTTAGGGGGATGCAGTTCTTC. The V and J genes are TRBV6-5 and TRBJ2-1, with a tentative D call TRBD1 (6 bases). CDR1 and CDR2 (germline): MNHEY, SVGAGI. The CDR3 contains 12 residues. Trimming took 6 bases from V and 12 from J, leaving 15 bases between them.

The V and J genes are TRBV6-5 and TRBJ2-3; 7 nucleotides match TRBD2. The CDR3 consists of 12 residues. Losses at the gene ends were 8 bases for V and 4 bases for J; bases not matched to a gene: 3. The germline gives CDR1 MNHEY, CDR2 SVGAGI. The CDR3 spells CASGRGPDTQYF. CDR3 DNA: TGTGCCAGCGGGAGGGGACCAGATACGCAGTATTTT.

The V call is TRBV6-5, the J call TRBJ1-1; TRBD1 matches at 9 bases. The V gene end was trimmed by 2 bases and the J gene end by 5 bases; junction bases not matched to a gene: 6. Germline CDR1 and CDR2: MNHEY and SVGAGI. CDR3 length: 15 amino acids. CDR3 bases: TGTGCCAGCAGTTACGACAGGGGGGCGAGGACTGAAGCTTTCTTT. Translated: CASSYDRGARTEAFF.